This T cell receptor beta chain was found in a study of vaccination and CD4 T cells after COVID-19. Background on the study: Control cultures were supplied with a CEFX pool, an HIV-1 Nef pool, or no peptide at all.

Specified treatment: approximately nine-day PBMC culture with coronavirus spike peptide pools or control peptides (ViraFEST assay). ViraFEST enlarged antigen-specific T cell populations with peptide pools and afterwards sequenced TCRs. Trimming stripped 3 bases from V and 6 bases from J, with 6 bases between. The CDR3 is 12 amino acids. Germline V lookup: CDR1 KGHSH, CDR2 LQKENI. The Oncomine TCR Beta short-read assay sequenced DNA from cultured CD4+ T cells. Genomic DNA was isolated from CD4+ T cells that had been cultured. One entry per CDR3 protein results from TCRdb running MiXCR on the PCR reads. The data contain 11,000 or so distinct CDR3 sequences, more than 45% of them singletons. A note on this clonotype: Its antigen remains unknown.

This TCR derives from a human donor who had recovered from COVID-19. This chain connects TRBV18 to TRBJ2-1; the D is unclear. The sequencing sample was made of CD4+ T cells from blood, cultured in vitro. The CDR3 loop is CASSPGVNEQFF. For the CDR3, the DNA is TGTGCCAGCTCACCGGGTGTCAATGAGCAGTTCTTC.